These 14 T cell receptor beta chains were sequenced from one sample in a study of T cells in Graves' hyperthyroidism and ophthalmopathy. Authors of the study amplified TCR beta CDR3 regions from RNA transcripts. The HTBI primer set was used in a first-round RT-PCR of the TCR CDR3. TCRdb itself ran the multiplex PCR reads through MiXCR, one entry per CDR3 protein. This table has under 350,000 distinct CDR3 sequences, around 15% appearing once. What was sequenced was blood. The receptor set was obtained from a woman in her thirties or forties with Graves' hyperthyroidism.

CDR3 nucleotides: TGTGCCAGTAGTATCAGTCTAACTCGTTACAATGAGCAGTTCTTC. Amino acids: CASSISLTRYNEQFF. This chain uses TRBV19 with TRBJ2-1; D remains unclear. V was trimmed by 3 bases and J by 4 bases, leaving 13 bases between them. The CDR3 runs to 15 residues. Germline V gene lookup returns CDR1 LNHDA and CDR2 SQIVND (reference sequence).

This clonotype was detected many times. V is TRBV29-1 and J is TRBJ2-7; the D gene is possibly TRBD1 (5 bases). The germline CDR1 and CDR2 sequences are SQVTM and ANQGSEA. V lost 6 bases to trimming and J lost 6 bases, with 18 bases between them. The CDR3 loop spans 13 amino acids. The CDR3 DNA sequence: TGCAGCGTAAGTGATGGACAACTGGCCGAGCAGTACTTC. Translation gives CSVSDGQLAEQYF.

The chain couples TRBV6-1 to TRBJ1-3; the D gene is possibly TRBD1 (6 bases). The CDR3 contains 16 residues. The germline CDR1 and CDR2 sequences are MNHNS and SASEGT. The V and J ends lost 6 bases and 3 bases respectively, with 18 bases between them. The chain's CDR3 is CASSLLQGRYGNTIYF. CDR3 DNA sequence: TGTGCCAGCAGCCTTCTACAGGGTCGGTATGGAAACACCATATATTTT.

This clonotype showed up many times. This sequence joins TRBV27 and TRBJ1-5; D is ambiguous. Trimming took 5 bases from V and 6 from J, leaving 14 bases between them. The germline gives CDR1 MNHEY, CDR2 SMNVEV (reference sequence). This CDR3 has 14 residues. The CDR3 coding sequence is TGTGCCAGCAGTCCTTCAGAGGCGAGTCAGCCCCAGCATTTT. It codes for CASSPSEASQPQHF.

The V and J genes are TRBV4-2 and TRBJ1-2, with TRBD1 as a possible D gene (5 bases). V was shortened by 1 base and J by 3 bases, with 6 bases between the two germline ends. This CDR3 contains 13 residues. CDR1 is LGHNA and CDR2 is YNFKEQ in the germline V gene. The CDR3 protein is CASSQAGDYGYTF. The CDR3 DNA follows: TGTGCCAGCAGCCAAGCGGGGGACTATGGCTACACCTTC.

This clonotype has at least ten counts. This chain connects TRBV6-2 or TRBV6-3 to TRBJ2-1, with no clear D. Germline V gives CDR1 MNHEY, CDR2 SVGEGT. Trimming took 0 bases from V and 3 from J, leaving 21 bases between them. The CDR3 has 19 residues. The CDR3 protein is CASSYSPPDTFRFYNEQFF. CDR3 DNA: TGTGCCAGCAGTTACTCTCCACCCGACACCTTCAGGTTCTACAATGAGCAGTTCTTC.

This clonotype was detected a few times. The chain recombines TRBV5-6 with TRBJ1-1; tentatively, D is TRBD1 (5 bases). This CDR3 comprises 15 residues. The germline CDR1 and CDR2 sequences are SGHDT and YYEEEE. V was clipped by 3 bases and J by 1 base, with 13 bases between them. CDR3 DNA: TGTGCCAGCAGCTCATACCGCGGACAGAACACTGAAGCTTTCTTT. This encodes CASSSYRGQNTEAFF.

The CDR3 nucleotides read TGTGCCAGCACTCTCGGAGGGGGTGGAACCTACGAGCAGTACTTC. It encodes CASTLGGGGTYEQYF. The chain couples TRBV28 to TRBJ2-7; D is tentatively TRBD1 or TRBD2 (6 bases each). The CDR3 consists of 15 residues. The germline V and J ends were trimmed by 7 bases and 2 bases, with 18 bases remaining between them. CDR1 and CDR2 from the germline V gene are MDHEN and SYDVKM.

This clonotype was detected only a few times. The genes are TRBV12-3 or TRBV12-4 and TRBJ1-4, with unresolved D. The CDR3 is made up of 13 amino acids. Trimming shortened V by 2 bases and J by 11 bases, and 12 bases separated the two germline ends. The CDR3 DNA reads TGTGCCAGCAGTTTACGCCACTTAGGGAAACTGTTTTTT. Translating gives CASSLRHLGKLFF.

This clonotype was observed many times. The chain employs TRBV5-1 and TRBJ1-2; TRBD1 aligns across 8 bases. V lost 4 bases, J lost 0 bases, and 5 bases stayed unmatched. Germline CDR1 is SGHRS and CDR2 is YFSETQ. The CDR3 covers 15 residues. The CDR3 region is CASSPQGASNYGYTF. As DNA, the CDR3 is TGCGCCAGCAGCCCGCAGGGGGCATCTAACTATGGCTACACCTTC. The variable domain in full, with the rest retrieved from reference TRBV5-1 and TRBJ1-2, is KAGVTQTPRYLIKTRGQQVTLSCSPISGHRSVSWYQQTPGQGLQFLFEYFSETQRNKGNFPGRFSGRQFSNSRSEMNVSTLELGDSALYLCASSPQGASNYGYTFGSGTRLTVV.

In this sample, this clonotype turned up many times. The chain has TRBV20-1 and TRBJ1-2; 9 bases fit TRBD1. The V gene end was trimmed by 6 bases and the J gene end by 8 bases; junction bases not matched to a gene: 13. Germline V CDR1 and CDR2: DFQATT, SNEGSKA (reference sequence). This CDR3 contains 14 residues. The CDR3 loop reads CSAHAPQGAIGYTF. The CDR3 DNA follows: TGCAGTGCCCACGCCCCACAGGGGGCGATCGGCTACACCTTC.

This clonotype was seen at least ten times. V and J are TRBV12-3 or TRBV12-4 and TRBJ2-7; D not resolved. CDR3 length: 11 residues. Trimming removed 5 bases at V and 6 bases at J, with 8 bases between. The CDR3 spells CASSGAAEQYF. The CDR3 DNA follows: TGTGCCAGCAGTGGTGCCGCCGAGCAGTACTTC.

This clonotype was observed at least ten times. The chain is built from TRBV28 and TRBJ2-4; D is perhaps TRBD2 (6 bases). CDR1 and CDR2 (germline): MDHEN, SYDVKM. Trimming shortened V by 2 bases and J by 6 bases, and 8 bases separated the two germline ends. The CDR3 spans 13 residues. CDR3: CASSLAGINIQYF. Here the CDR3 DNA reads TGTGCCAGCAGTTTAGCGGGGATAAACATTCAGTACTTC.

This clonotype appeared a few times. The chain combines TRBV9 with TRBJ2-1, with D possibly TRBD1 on 5 matching bases. The germline V gene encodes CDR1 SGDLS and CDR2 YYNGEE. The CDR3 sequence is 15 residues long. Trimming cost V 0 bases and J 3 bases, with 10 bases left between them. The CDR3 DNA is TGTGCCAGCAGCGTAGGAGTCAGGGACTACAATGAGCAGTTCTTC. Amino acid sequence: CASSVGVRDYNEQFF.